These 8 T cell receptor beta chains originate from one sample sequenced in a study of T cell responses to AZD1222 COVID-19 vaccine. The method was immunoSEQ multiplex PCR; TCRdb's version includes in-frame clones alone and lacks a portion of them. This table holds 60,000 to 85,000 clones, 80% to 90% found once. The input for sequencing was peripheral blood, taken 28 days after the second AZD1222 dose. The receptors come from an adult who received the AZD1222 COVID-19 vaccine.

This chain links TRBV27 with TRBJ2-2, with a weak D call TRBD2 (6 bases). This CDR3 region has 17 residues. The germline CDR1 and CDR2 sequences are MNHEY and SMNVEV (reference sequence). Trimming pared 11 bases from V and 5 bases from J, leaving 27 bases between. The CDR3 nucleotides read TGTGCCGCCGGCCGGGGGATAGTAGGAGCTTCGACCGGGGAGCTGTTTTTT. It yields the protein CAAGRGIVGASTGELFF.

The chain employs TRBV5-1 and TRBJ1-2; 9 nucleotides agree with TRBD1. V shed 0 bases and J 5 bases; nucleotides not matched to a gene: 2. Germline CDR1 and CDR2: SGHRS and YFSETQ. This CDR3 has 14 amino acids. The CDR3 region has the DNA TGCGCCAGCAGCTTGGGGGACAGGGAATATGGCTACACCTTC. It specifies CASSLGDREYGYTF.

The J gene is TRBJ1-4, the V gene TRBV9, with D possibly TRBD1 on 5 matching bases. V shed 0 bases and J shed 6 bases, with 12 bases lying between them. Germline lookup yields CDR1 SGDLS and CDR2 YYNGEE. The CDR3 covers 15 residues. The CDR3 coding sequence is TGTGCCAGCAGCGTAGTTGGGGGAGCGGATGAAAAACTGTTTTTT. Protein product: CASSVVGGADEKLFF. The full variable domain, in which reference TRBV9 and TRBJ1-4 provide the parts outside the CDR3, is DSGVTQTPKHLITATGQRVTLRCSPRSGDLSVYWYQQSLDQGLQFLIQYYNGEERAKGNILERFSAQQFPDLHSELNLSSLELGDSALYFCASSVVGGADEKLFFGSGTQLSVL.

This chain's CDR3 is CASSLTGYNEQFF. The CDR3 DNA sequence: TGTGCCAGCAGCTTAACGGGCTACAATGAGCAGTTCTTC. J is TRBJ2-1 and V is TRBV7-9; D call uncertain. Trimming took 2 bases from V and 3 from J, leaving 5 bases between them. The CDR3 sequence is 13 residues long. CDR1 and CDR2 (germline): SEHNR, FQNEAQ (reference sequence).

The CDR3 DNA reads as TGTGCCAGCAGGCCAAGATTTCAGAATGAGCAGTTCTTC. Translated, it gives CASRPRFQNEQFF. The rearrangement links TRBV3-1 (or the pseudogene TRBV3-2) to TRBJ2-1; D is uncertain. Germline V gene sequence: CDR1 LGHDT, CDR2 YNNKEL (reference sequence). The V and J ends lost 6 bases and 7 bases respectively, with 13 bases between them. The CDR3 consists of 13 residues.

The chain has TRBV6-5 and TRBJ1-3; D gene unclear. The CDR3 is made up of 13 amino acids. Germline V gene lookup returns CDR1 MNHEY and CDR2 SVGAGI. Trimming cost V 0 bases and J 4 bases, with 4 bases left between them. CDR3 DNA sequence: TGTGCCAGCAGTTACTCGGGGGGAAACACCATATATTTT. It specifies CASSYSGGNTIYF.

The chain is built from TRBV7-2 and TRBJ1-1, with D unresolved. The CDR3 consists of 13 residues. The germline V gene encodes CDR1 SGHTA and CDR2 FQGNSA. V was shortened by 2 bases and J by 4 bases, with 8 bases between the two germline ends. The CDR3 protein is CASSLRAITEAFF. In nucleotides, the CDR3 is TGTGCCAGCAGCTTACGCGCAATCACTGAAGCTTTCTTT.

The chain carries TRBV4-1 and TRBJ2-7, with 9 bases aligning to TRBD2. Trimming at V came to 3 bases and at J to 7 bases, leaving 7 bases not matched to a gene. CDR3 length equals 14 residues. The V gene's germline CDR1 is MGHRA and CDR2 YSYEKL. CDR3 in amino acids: CASSQAGLANEQYF. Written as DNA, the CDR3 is TGCGCCAGCAGCCAGGCGGGACTAGCTAATGAGCAGTACTTC.